This T cell receptor beta chain came from a study of T cell repertoires in cytomegalovirus infection. Notes on the study in general: Summed frequency of shared TCR beta families picked out CMV carriers who also had the relevant HLA. What dominated the ex vivo response were HLA-C-restricted CMV-specific TCR beta clonotypes.

The CDR3 sequence is 19 residues long. With 4 bases clipped from V and 3 bases from J, the junction kept 16 bases outside the gene matches. Germline CDR1 MRHNA, CDR2 SNTAGT. TCRdb reprocessed the reads via MiXCR and lists one record per CDR3 protein. This sample has about 740,000 distinct CDR3 sequences, with roughly 35% found just once. About this clonotype itself: Its antigen is not known.

V usage is TRBV6-4 and J usage is TRBJ2-7; the match to TRBD2 covers 12 bases. Sequenced sample: PBMCs. The origin of this receptor is a human donor in good health (CMV status not recorded). Some clones in this sample may be carry-over from other donors' samples. The CDR3 sequence is CASSGIPLPGTSGYYEQYF. The CDR3 bases are TGTGCCAGCAGTGGTATACCTCTTCCCGGGACTAGCGGGTACTACGAGCAGTACTTC.